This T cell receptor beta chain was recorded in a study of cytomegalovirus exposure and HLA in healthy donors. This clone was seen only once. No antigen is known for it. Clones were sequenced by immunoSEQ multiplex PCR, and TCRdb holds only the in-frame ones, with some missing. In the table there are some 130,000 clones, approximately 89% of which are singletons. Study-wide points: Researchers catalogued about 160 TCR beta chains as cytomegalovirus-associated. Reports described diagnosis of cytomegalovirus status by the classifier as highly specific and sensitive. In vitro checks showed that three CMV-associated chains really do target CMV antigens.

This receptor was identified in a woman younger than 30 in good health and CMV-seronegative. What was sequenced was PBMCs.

CDR3 DNA: TGTGCCAGCAGTTCCCTGGGGGGGAGCACTGAAGCTTTCTTT. Its protein is CASSSLGGSTEAFF. The chain links TRBV6-5 to TRBJ1-1, with D tentatively TRBD1 (5 bases). The germline V gene has CDR1 MNHEY and CDR2 SVGAGI. This CDR3 is 14 amino acids long. The V end was cut by 4 bases, the J end by 4 bases, with 13 bases between.